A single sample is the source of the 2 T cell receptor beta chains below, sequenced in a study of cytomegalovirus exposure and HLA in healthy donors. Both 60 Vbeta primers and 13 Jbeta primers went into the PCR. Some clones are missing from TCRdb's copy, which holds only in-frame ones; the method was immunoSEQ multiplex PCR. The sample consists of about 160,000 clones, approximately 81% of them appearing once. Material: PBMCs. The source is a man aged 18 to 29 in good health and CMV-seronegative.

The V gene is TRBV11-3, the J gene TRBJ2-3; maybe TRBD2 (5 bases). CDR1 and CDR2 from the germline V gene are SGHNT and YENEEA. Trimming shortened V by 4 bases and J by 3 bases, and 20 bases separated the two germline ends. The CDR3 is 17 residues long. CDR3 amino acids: CASSSRGAGGRTDTQYF. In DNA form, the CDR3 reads TGTGCCAGCAGCTCCCGGGGAGCAGGCGGTAGGACAGATACGCAGTATTTT. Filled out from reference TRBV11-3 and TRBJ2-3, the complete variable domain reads EAGVVQSPRYKIIEKKQPVAFWCNPISGHNTLYWYLQNLGQGPELLIRYENEEAVDDSQLPKDRFSAERLKGVDSTLKIQPAELGDSAVYLCASSSRGAGGRTDTQYFGPGTRLTVL.

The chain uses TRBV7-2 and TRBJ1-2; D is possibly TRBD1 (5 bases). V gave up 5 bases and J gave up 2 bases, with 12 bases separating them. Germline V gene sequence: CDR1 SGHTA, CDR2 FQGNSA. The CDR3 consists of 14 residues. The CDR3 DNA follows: TGTGCCAGCAGCCCCGCCCGGGGGAACTATGGCTACACCTTC. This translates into CASSPARGNYGYTF.